This section outlines one T cell receptor (beta chain) sequence together with its context. This entry comes from a study of blood T cell repertoires in COVID-19. About the study: The study drew acute and convalescent COVID-19 samples from the United States, Italy and Spain. T cells, B-cell-depleted T cells, or PBMCs supplied cDNA or gDNA.

How the authors handled the data: By means of reference gene primer amplification, nucleated cell counts were estimated. TCRdb keeps only in-frame clones here, not all; method: immunoSEQ multiplex PCR. The DNA gave D and trimming, while V, J and clone size come from that table. Altogether 95,000 to 100,000 clones are present, roughly 86% being singletons, with the ten largest covering under 14%. Sequencing input: peripheral blood. This TCR was recovered from a woman between 25 and 40 years old with acute or convalescent COVID-19.

The CDR3, as DNA: TGTGCCAGCGGGACAGGGTCGGAGACCGGGGAGCTGTTTTTT. Translating gives CASGTGSETGELFF. The chain uses TRBV6-4 and TRBJ2-2, with 9 nucleotides matching TRBD1. After removal of 8 bases from V and 5 bases from J, the junction contained 6 bases not matched to a gene. The CDR3 loop spans 14 amino acids. In germline, CDR1 is MRHNA, CDR2 SNTAGT.